Given below is one T cell receptor beta chain in context. The record originates from a study of blood T cell repertoires in COVID-19. Original data processing: Estimated nucleated cell counts came from reference gene primer amplification. Clones were read by immunoSEQ multiplex PCR, and TCRdb kept only the in-frame ones, dropping some. That table gives V, J and clone size, and the DNA gave D and trimming. The data show 60,000 to 85,000 clones, around 78% seen once. Trimming stripped 4 bases from V and 3 bases from J, with 16 bases between. The CDR3 length is 15 residues. CDR1 is SGHDT and CDR2 is YYEEEE in the germline V gene.

The sample consisted of peripheral blood. This chain connects TRBV5-6 to TRBJ1-2; D may be TRBD1 (5 bases). The TCR originated in a human donor in a cohort sampled during active COVID-19. The CDR3: CASSPLRGTDYGYTF. CDR3 bases: TGTGCCAGCAGCCCCCTTCGGGGGACTGACTATGGCTACACCTTC.